The sample holds many counts of the clone carrying this T cell receptor (beta chain). Its target is unknown. This sample is drawn from a study of shared clonotypes between healthy human individuals. The donor cohort consisted entirely of Caucasian adults residing in Nashville, Tennessee. Division of CD4+ cells produced a CD45RA+ naive subset and a CD45RA-negative memory subset. Roughly 33,000 T cell genomes, or roughly 200 ng DNA, went into the sorted-subset replicate PCRs. Measured with immunoSEQ multiplex PCR; TCRdb has only the in-frame clones, and not every one. The profile shows 850,000 to 1,100,000 clones, 70% to 80% of them singletons. Study conclusions and caveats: A handful of donors showed sharing of approximately 4.7% of naive CD4 clonotypes.

The germline V gene has CDR1 LNHNV and CDR2 YYDKDF (reference sequence). Losses at the gene ends were 1 base for V and 6 bases for J; bases not matched to a gene: 12. CDR3 size: 17 residues. The rearrangement links TRBV15 to TRBJ2-3; 8 bases line up with TRBD2. This TCR came from a man aged 18 to 30 in good health. Some clones in this sample may be carry-over from other donors' samples. The sample taken for sequencing was memory CD4+ T cells from PBMCs. Subset indicated: CD45RA-negative fraction. The chain's CDR3 is CATSRALAGHSEDTQYF. In DNA, the CDR3 is TGTGCCACCAGCAGAGCTCTAGCGGGCCACTCGGAGGATACGCAGTATTTT.